This T cell receptor (beta chain) was retrieved from a study of cytomegalovirus exposure and HLA in healthy donors (TCRdb year 2017). Broadly, across the study: In an earlier analysis of roughly 590 of the donors, 276 Gb of sequence data and 95 million to 130 million unique TCR beta sequences from about 179 million T cells were reported. An early release that covered roughly 600 HLA-typed donors contained about 300 gigabases of sequencing data and around 80 million unique TCR sequences. The genetic ancestry cluster associated with self-reported Caucasian donors included approximately 85% of the 398 genotyped donors. The study aimed to test whether cataloging public T cell receptors could reveal signatures of past pathogen exposure. The study used immunosequencing to profile the T cell repertoires of 600 to 850 subjects and linked those repertoires to cytomegalovirus serostatus. A separate validation cohort of approximately 130 different subjects was used in addition to the roughly 700-subject first cohort. The study combined high-throughput TCR immunosequencing, statistical association of individual TCRs with disease status, and machine learning to predict cytomegalovirus infection status. A later analysis re-examined previously published TCR beta repertoires from roughly 650 donors and added high-resolution HLA genotyping to investigate patterns of TCR occurrence. Rather than using new phenotypic data, the later analysis identified candidate immune exposures from TCR beta sequences and from how often those sequences occurred across donors. In an earlier analysis of 500 to 650 of the donors, high-throughput TCR beta sequencing was used to judge whether each TCR beta V gene segment behaved as functional or pseudogenic. Donor age, sex, ethnicity and CMV serostatus were collected together with the repertoire data. A later genetic analysis used genome-wide SNP genotypes for about 60% of the roughly 700 donors, treating that subset as a discovery cohort. All discovery cohort repertoires had been generated on a single sequencing platform. Both class I and class II loci were covered by HLA typing, at four-digit resolution. The number of donors typed differed by locus, with 629-630 for A, B, C, DRB1 and DQB1, approximately 500 for DQA1, under 610 for DPA1, and roughly 450 for DPB1. Four to six DR-DQ haplotypes were handled as single units for association and clustering, since linkage in the cohort was strong. On average, approximately 250,000 unique TCR beta nucleotide sequences were sequenced per donor among about 400 genotyped donors of the cohort, with 15% to 20% of those sequences being non-productive.

Library creation used the immunoSEQ multiplex PCR assay. A mixture of 60 forward primers for TCR Vbeta segments and 13 reverse primers for TCR Jbeta segments was used in the multiplex PCR. Amplification of the CDR3 region of rearranged TCR beta genes was performed with a multiplex PCR assay on genomic DNA. On the Illumina HiSeq System, the amplified TCR beta libraries were sequenced as 87-base-pair reads. In the original analysis: In a later analysis, tens of millions of unique TCR beta chains were counted across the 500 to 700 repertoires, and approximately 11 million of these chains were shared by at least two donors. To remove PCR and sequencing errors, raw reads were error-corrected and collapsed into unique sequences using a nearest-neighbor algorithm that merged closely related sequences. Alignment of CDR3 sequences to IMGT reference sequences was used to assign V, D and J gene segments. For a sequence to be retained, at least a six-nucleotide match to both a V gene segment and a J gene segment was required. A rearrangement was called productive if the CDR3 had no stop codons and remained in frame with V and J, and every other rearrangement was called non-productive. Following IMGT convention, CDR3 was defined as the stretch from the second conserved V-encoded cysteine up to the conserved J-encoded phenylalanine. In an earlier analysis of more than 550 of the donors, sequences lacking an unambiguous match to a single V gene segment were excluded. In an earlier analysis of roughly 600 of the donors, a V segment was called functional when productive rearrangements were above 56.7%, and segregating when the standard deviation between donors exceeded 5%. A statistical classification framework was developed to diagnose cytomegalovirus status using the catalog of TCR beta chain sequences. In a later analysis, TCR nucleotide sequences were compared against IMGT/GENE-DB human TR gene sequences so that V and J genes could be assigned. A later analysis assigned CDR3 sequences and most-parsimonious VDJ recombination scenarios with the TCRdist pipeline. A later analysis defined each TCR beta chain by its CDR3 amino acid sequence plus V-gene family, and excluded reads lacking a unique V-gene family. A later analysis removed several hundred highly shared, low-generation-probability nucleotide sequences to deal with suspected cross-contamination and a sequencing artifact. In a later analysis, a clonal expansion index was calculated for each public chain from normalized within-repertoire ranks of inferred template counts. In a later analysis, generation probabilities were computed with a VDJ recombination model fitted to out-of-frame rearrangements, and the resulting probabilities were checked against IGoR. A later analysis scored TCR-TCR, TCR-HLA and TCR-CMV co-occurrence with hypergeometric tests, applying a repertoire-size bias correction to TCR pairs. False discovery rates were estimated in a later analysis by permuting HLA or CMV assignments 20 times. In a later analysis, co-occurring TCRs were grouped using DBSCAN, with TCRdist sequence similarity added in when clustering inside HLA-allele-positive subsets. Repertoires with fewer than 30,000 or more than 120,000 public chains, plus five repertoires with anomalous nucleotide sharing, were excluded from co-occurrence clustering. TCRdb's version of the immuneACCESS table is confined to in-frame rearrangements and falls short of the full clone set. An unresolved V gene accounts for under half of the shortfall where checked; the remainder is of unknown origin. For V, J and clone size, that table is used; D and trimming come from the DNA. A total of around 150,000 clones appear in this sample, around 69% of them only once. The ten top clones hold over 2.5% of the sample.

As encoded in the germline V gene, CDR1 is MNHEY while CDR2 is SVGAGI. The CDR3 measures 12 amino acids from cysteine to phenylalanine. The only DNA kept is the CDR3, 36 bases in frame from the first base. V and J lose 5 bases and 5 bases, and a span of 10 bases separates them. Beyond this particular receptor, the publication reports: An earlier analysis of 450 to 750 of the donors showed that most TCR beta V segments appeared in productive rearrangements either about 87% or about 30% of the time, which broadly matched IMGT annotations. A further reported finding was that TCR beta sequences accurately predicted the HLA-A and HLA-B alleles for most subjects in the first cohort. When HLA alleles, especially DR and DQ, strongly co-occurred, TCR associations were difficult to assign to individual alleles. The classifier was reported to diagnose cytomegalovirus status with high specificity and sensitivity in both the original and validation cohorts. While some public TCRs were present in many individuals, most TCR sequences turned up only very rarely across donors. Some IMGT-functional V segments, including TRBV6-2 and TRBV6-3, could not be distinguished by the 87-base-pair reads and were therefore excluded. Correlated functional status among segregating V segments might reflect linkage disequilibrium, but an unknown experimental factor could not be ruled out. In a later analysis, several top co-occurrence clusters were reported to appear linked to parvovirus B19, influenza, CMV and Epstein-Barr virus. The cohort was sequenced for TCR beta chains only, and without alpha or paired-chain data the features that could be detected were limited. About 15 rarely observed V segments, including chromosome 9 orphons, were excluded from the earlier analysis of approximately 500 of the donors because counts were too low. In a later analysis, TCR association rates were found to vary across HLA loci, with the most associated TCRs seen for DRB1 alleles and the fewest for HLA-C alleles. A later analysis found that most CMV-associated TCR beta chains appeared HLA-restricted, with HLA associations seemingly driven largely by CMV exposure. The study listed 164 TCR beta chains as associated with cytomegalovirus. HLA typing was unavailable for some donors at each locus, so association tests used only the typed subset. A group of highly shared sequence variants was considered likely to be a technical artifact of the sequencing pipeline. In a later genetic analysis, fewer N-insertions in productive TCRs were reported among donors in an Asian-associated ancestry cluster than the 666-donor mean. In a later analysis, around 17,000 TCR beta sequences were associated with specific HLA alleles at a false discovery rate of 0.05. The authors suggested that the approach could potentially be extended to other disease states and immunological phenotypes. V-gene and J-gene trimming of TCR beta chains was associated with a missense DCLRE1C variant in a later genetic analysis, and the association was replicated in an independent cohort. Compared with equally common non-associated chains, HLA-associated TCR beta chains in a later analysis were more clonally expanded and had lower generation probabilities. Sequencing depth was assumed to be roughly uniform across donors in the presence/absence analyses, though that assumption may not hold. For the cohort, immune exposure information was limited to CMV serostatus. Three of the identified cytomegalovirus-associated TCR beta chains were confirmed in vitro to be specific for cytomegalovirus antigens.

The cohort was made up of roughly 670 healthy bone marrow donors. Cohort members were all nominally healthy when sampled, although unrecorded immune exposures were likely present. The donor tested CMV seronegative and was one of the 352 seronegative cohort members. Each donor provided a peripheral blood sample, and peripheral blood mononuclear cells were used for TCR beta sequencing. The Qiagen DNeasy Blood Extraction Kit was used to extract genomic DNA from the blood cell samples. Concerning this clone: The antigen it binds to is not known. No much larger clonotype is one base removed from it; base qualities were not supplied.

The sample was PBMCs. The origin of this receptor is a woman aged 25-40 years in good health and CMV-seronegative. The chain uses TRBV6-5 and TRBJ2-7; TRBD1 is a weak D gene call, 5 bases matching. Read as DNA, the sequence is TGTGCCAGCAGTAACATGGGGCACGAGCAGTACTTC. This sequence encodes CASSNMGHEQYF.